The present T cell receptor (beta chain) was sequenced within a study of blood T cell repertoires in COVID-19. As for the study in general: The United States, Italy and Spain provided the acute and convalescent COVID-19 samples.

Authors' data handling: Quantification of nucleated cells was approximated via reference gene primer amplification. Some clones are missing from TCRdb's copy, which holds only in-frame ones; the method was immunoSEQ multiplex PCR. The DNA gave D and trimming, while V, J and clone size come from that table. In the table there are under 300,000 clones, 75% to 95% of which are singletons. Participants, about 18 to 100 years old, spanned 25 or so US areas. Germline V CDR1 and CDR2: MNHEY, SVGAGI. Trimming took 6 bases from V and 4 from J; bases not matched to a gene: 9. The CDR3 has 15 residues. The receptor was derived from a woman aged 18-30 years who had recovered from COVID-19. Sequencing used PBMCs or T cells enriched from blood (not recorded which). The V call is TRBV6-5, the J call TRBJ1-3; 7 bases are a match to TRBD1. This CDR3 is CASRSDRVGGNTIYF. The CDR3 bases are TGTGCCAGCAGGTCAGACAGGGTCGGCGGAAACACCATATATTTT.